The clone carrying this T cell receptor beta chain was counted only a few times. What it binds is unknown. The data originate from a study of cytomegalovirus exposure and HLA in healthy donors. Study findings and constraints: When the data were analyzed later, several of the most significant clusters appeared to be linked to common viral pathogens.

PCR amplification relied on 60 Vbeta primers (plus 13 Jbeta primers). Sequencing was performed with immunoSEQ multiplex PCR; in TCRdb, only in-frame clones are kept and a portion is missing. This sample carries roughly 140,000 clones, approximately 79% of them seen once, and the ten largest clones take under 8.5%. The TCR comes from a woman in her forties or fifties in good health and CMV-seropositive. Sequenced: PBMCs.

This CDR3 reads CASSEAKGLGTQHF. The CDR3 DNA sequence: TGTGCCAGCAGTGAAGCGAAGGGACTCGGAACCCAGCATTTT. The J gene is TRBJ1-5, the V gene TRBV2; TRBD1 is a possible D gene (5 bases). Germline CDR1 and CDR2: SNHLY and FYNNEI. V shed 0 bases and J shed 11 bases, with 14 bases lying between them. This CDR3 contains 14 residues.